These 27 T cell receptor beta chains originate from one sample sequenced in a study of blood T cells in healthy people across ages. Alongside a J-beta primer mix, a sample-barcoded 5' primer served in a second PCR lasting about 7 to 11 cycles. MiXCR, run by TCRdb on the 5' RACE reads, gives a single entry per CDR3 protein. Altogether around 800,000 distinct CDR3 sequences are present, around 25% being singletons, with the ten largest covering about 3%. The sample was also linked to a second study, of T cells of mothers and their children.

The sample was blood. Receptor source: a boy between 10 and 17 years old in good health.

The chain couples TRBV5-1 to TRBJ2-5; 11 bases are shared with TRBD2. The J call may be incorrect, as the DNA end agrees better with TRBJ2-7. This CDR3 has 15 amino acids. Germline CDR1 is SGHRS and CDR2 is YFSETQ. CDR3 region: CASSSTSGRNYEQYF. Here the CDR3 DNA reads TGCGCCAGCAGCTCAACTAGCGGGAGAAATTACGAGCAGTACTTC.

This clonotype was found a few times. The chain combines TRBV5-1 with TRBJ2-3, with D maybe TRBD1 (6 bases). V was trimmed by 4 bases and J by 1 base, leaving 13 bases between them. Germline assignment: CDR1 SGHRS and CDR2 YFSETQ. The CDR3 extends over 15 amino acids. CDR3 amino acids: CASSPGVAGTDTQYF. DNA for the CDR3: TGCGCCAGCAGCCCAGGGGTGGCGGGCACAGATACGCAGTATTTT. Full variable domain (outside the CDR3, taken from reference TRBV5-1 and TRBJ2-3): KAGVTQTPRYLIKTRGQQVTLSCSPISGHRSVSWYQQTPGQGLQFLFEYFSETQRNKGNFPGRFSGRQFSNSRSEMNVSTLELGDSALYLCASSPGVAGTDTQYFGPGTRLTVL.

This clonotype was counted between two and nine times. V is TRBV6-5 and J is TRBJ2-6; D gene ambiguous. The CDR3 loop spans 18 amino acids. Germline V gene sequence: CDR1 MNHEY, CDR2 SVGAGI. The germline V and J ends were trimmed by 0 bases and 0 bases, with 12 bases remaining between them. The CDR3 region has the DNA TGTGCCAGCAGTTACTCGATTGGCTTGATCTCTGGGGCCAACGTCCTGACTTTC. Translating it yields CASSYSIGLISGANVLTF.

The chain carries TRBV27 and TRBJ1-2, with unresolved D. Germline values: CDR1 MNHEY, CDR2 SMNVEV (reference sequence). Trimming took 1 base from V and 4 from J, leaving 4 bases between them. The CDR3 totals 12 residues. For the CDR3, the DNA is TGTGCCAGCAGTTTATGGGTCTATGGCTACACCTTC. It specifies CASSLWVYGYTF.

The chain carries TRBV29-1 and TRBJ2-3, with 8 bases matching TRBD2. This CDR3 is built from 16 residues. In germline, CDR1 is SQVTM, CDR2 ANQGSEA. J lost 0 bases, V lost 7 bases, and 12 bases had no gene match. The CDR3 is CSAVAGSDQSTDTQYF. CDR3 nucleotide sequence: TGCAGCGCTGTAGCGGGAAGCGACCAAAGCACAGATACGCAGTATTTT.

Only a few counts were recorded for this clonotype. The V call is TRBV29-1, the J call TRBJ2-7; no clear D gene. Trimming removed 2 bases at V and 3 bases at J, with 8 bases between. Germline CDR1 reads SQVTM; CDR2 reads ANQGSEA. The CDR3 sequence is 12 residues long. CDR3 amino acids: CSVEIDFYEQYF. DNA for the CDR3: TGCAGCGTTGAAATCGACTTCTACGAGCAGTACTTC.

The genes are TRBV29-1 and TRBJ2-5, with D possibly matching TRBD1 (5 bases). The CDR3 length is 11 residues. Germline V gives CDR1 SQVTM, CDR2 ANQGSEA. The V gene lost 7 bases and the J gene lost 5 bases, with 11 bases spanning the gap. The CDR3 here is CSASGLETQYF. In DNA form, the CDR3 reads TGCAGCGCCTCAGGGTTGGAGACCCAGTACTTC.

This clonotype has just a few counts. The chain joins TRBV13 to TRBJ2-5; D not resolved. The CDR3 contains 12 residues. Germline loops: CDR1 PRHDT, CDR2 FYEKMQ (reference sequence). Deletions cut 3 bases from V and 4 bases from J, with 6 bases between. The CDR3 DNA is TGTGCCAGCAGCTTTGACCCAGAGACCCAGTACTTC. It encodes CASSFDPETQYF.

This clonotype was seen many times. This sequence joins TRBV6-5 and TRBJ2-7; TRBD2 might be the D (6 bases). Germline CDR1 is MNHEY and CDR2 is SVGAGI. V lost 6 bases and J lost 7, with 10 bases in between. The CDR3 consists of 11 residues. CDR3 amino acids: CASSRAGEQYF. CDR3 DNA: TGTGCCAGCAGCCGAGCGGGTGAGCAGTACTTC.

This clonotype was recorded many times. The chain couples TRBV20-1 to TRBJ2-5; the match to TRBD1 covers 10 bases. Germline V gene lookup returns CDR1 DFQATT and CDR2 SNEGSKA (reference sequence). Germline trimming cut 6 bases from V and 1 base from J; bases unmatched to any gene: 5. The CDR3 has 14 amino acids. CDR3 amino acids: CSAPGQGLQETQYF. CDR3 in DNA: TGCAGTGCCCCGGGACAGGGGCTCCAAGAGACCCAGTACTTC.

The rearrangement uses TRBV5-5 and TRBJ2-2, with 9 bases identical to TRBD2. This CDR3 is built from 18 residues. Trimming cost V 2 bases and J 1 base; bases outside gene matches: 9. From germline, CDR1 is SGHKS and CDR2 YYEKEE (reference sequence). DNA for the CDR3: TGTGCCAGCAGCTTAGAACCGCCAGCGGGGGGGAACACCGGGGAGCTGTTTTTT. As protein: CASSLEPPAGGNTGELFF.

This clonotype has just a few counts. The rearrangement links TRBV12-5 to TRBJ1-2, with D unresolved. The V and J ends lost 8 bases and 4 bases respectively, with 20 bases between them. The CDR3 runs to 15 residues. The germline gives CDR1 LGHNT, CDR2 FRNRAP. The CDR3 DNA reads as TGTGCTAGTTGTCGACCAGGACGGCTCTTCTATGGCTACACCTTC. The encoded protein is CASCRPGRLFYGYTF.

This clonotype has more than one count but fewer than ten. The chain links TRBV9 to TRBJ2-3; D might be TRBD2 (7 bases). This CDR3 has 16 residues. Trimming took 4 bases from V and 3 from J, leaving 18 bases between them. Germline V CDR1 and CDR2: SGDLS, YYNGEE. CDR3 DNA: TGTGCCAGCAGCTCTCCGATGAGGGGGGGGACAGATACGCAGTATTTT. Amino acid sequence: CASSSPMRGGTDTQYF.

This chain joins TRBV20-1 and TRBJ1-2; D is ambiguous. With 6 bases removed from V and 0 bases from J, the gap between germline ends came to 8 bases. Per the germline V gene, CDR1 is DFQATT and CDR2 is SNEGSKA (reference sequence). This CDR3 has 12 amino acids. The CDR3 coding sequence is TGCAGTGCGGCCGGGACTAACTATGGCTACACCTTC. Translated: CSAAGTNYGYTF.

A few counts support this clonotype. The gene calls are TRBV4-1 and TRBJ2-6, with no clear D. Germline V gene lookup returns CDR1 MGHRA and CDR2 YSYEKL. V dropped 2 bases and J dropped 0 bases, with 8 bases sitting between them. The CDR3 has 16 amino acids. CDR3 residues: CASSQPTNSGANVLTF. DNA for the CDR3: TGCGCCAGCAGCCAACCGACAAACTCTGGGGCCAACGTCCTGACTTTC.

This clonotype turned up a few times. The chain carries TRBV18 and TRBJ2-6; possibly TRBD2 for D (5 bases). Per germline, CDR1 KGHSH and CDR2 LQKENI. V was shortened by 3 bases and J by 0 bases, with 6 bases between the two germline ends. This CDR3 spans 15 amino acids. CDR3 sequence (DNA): TGTGCCAGCTCACCGGAGGTCTCTGGGGCCAACGTCCTGACTTTC. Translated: CASSPEVSGANVLTF.

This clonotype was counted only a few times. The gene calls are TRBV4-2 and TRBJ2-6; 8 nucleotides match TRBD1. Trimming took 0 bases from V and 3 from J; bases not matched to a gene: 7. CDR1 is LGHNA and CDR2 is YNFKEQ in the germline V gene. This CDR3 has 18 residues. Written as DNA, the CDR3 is TGTGCCAGCAGCCAAGATAGGCAGGGGGCAGGTGGGGCCAACGTCCTGACTTTC. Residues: CASSQDRQGAGGANVLTF.

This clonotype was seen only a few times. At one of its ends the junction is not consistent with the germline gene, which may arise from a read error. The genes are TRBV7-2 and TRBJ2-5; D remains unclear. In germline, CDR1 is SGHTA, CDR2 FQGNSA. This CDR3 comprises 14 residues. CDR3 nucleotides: TGTGCCAGCAGCTTAGCCCCCCTAAAAGAGACCCAGTGCTTC. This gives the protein CASSLAPLKETQCF.

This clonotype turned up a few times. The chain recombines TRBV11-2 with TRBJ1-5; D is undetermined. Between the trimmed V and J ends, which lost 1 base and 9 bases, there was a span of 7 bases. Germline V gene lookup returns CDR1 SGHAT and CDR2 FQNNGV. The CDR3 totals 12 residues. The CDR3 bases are TGTGCCAGCAGCTTAGGCTTTGGGCCCCAGCATTTT. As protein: CASSLGFGPQHF.

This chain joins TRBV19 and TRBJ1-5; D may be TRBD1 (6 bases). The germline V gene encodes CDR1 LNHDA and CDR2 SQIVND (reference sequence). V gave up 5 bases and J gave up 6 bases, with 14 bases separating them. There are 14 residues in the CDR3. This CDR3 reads CASSQAGAPQPQHF. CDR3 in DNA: TGTGCCAGTAGTCAGGCAGGGGCCCCTCAGCCCCAGCATTTT.

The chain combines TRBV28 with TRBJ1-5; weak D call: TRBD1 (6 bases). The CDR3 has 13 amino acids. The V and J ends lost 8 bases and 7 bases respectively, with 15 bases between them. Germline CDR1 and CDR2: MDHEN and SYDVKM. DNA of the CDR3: TGTGCCAGCCGGGACCTACAGGGCCAGCCCCAGCATTTT. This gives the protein CASRDLQGQPQHF.

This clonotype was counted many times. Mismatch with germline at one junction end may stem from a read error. The CDR3 sequence: CASSLDSGEETQYF. CDR3 nucleotides: TGTGCCAGCAGCTTAGACTCGGGGGAGGAGACCCAGTACTTC. This sequence joins TRBV5-1 and TRBJ2-5; D is perhaps TRBD2 (6 bases). This CDR3 comprises 14 residues. Germline loops: CDR1 SGHRS, CDR2 YFSETQ.

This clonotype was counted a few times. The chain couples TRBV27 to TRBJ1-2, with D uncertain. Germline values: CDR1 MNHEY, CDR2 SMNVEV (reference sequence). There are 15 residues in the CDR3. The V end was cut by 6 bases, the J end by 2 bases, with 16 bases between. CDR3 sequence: CASSPINFTNYGYTF. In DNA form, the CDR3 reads TGTGCCAGCAGCCCTATCAACTTCACGAACTATGGCTACACCTTC.

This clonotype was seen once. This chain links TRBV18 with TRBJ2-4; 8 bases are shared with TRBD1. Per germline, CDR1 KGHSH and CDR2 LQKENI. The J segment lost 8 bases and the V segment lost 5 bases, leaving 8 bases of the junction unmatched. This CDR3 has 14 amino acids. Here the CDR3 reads CASSLDREFDIQYF. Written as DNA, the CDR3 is TGTGCCAGCTCATTGGACAGGGAATTTGACATTCAGTACTTC.

As DNA, the CDR3 is TGTGCCAGCAGTTCCGACAGGGGGCTGTACGAGCAGTACTTC. Translated, it gives CASSSDRGLYEQYF. The chain links TRBV12-3 or TRBV12-4 to TRBJ2-7; 10 bases are a match to TRBD1. Trimming took 4 bases from V and 4 from J; bases not matched to a gene: 4. This CDR3 is built from 14 residues.

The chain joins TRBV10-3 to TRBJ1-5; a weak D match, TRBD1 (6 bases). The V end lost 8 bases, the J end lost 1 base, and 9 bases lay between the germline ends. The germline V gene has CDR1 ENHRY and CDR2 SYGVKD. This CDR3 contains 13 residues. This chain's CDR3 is CAIRRGSNQPQHF. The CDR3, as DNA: TGTGCCATCCGCAGGGGAAGCAATCAGCCCCAGCATTTT.

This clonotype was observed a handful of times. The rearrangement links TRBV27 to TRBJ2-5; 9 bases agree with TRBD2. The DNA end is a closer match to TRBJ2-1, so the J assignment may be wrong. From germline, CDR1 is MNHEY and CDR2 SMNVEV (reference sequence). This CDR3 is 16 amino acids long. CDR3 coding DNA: TGTGCCAGCAGTTTTGGTGCGGGGGGGCTTGTCAATGAGCAGTTCTTC. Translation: CASSFGAGGLVNEQFF.